These 23 T cell receptor beta chains share one sample of origin, sequenced in a study of shared clonotypes between healthy human individuals. TCRdb's table, derived via immunoSEQ multiplex PCR, lists solely in-frame clones and lacks some. The repertoire consists of more than 550,000 clones, with 55% to 80% occurring once and the leading ten covering approximately 1.7%. The sample taken for sequencing was memory CD4+ T cells sorted from blood. Subset in this sample: CD45RA-negative fraction. The receptor source for this set is a woman aged 25-40 years in good health.

This CDR3 reads CASSQSDGDTDTQYF. CDR3 in DNA: TGTGCCAGCAGCCAATCGGACGGAGACACAGATACGCAGTATTTT. The chain uses TRBV7-9 and TRBJ2-3; D not resolved. V lost 5 bases to trimming and J lost 2 bases, with 14 bases between them. Germline V gene lookup returns CDR1 SEHNR and CDR2 FQNEAQ (reference sequence). CDR3 length: 15 residues.

In the case of this clone: Within the sample, other DNA sequences also encode this same CDR3. V gene TRBV5-4 combines with J gene TRBJ1-1, with D unclear. Trimming removed 0 bases at V and 0 bases at J, with 9 bases between. CDR1 is SGHNT and CDR2 is YYREEE in the germline V gene (reference sequence). This CDR3 region has 15 residues. CDR3 sequence (DNA): TGTGCCAGCAGCTTGGCGGGCACAATGAACACTGAAGCTTTCTTT. Residues: CASSLAGTMNTEAFF.

The rearrangement joins TRBV7-8 to TRBJ2-2, with 9 bases matching TRBD1. CDR1 and CDR2 from the germline V gene are SGHVS and FQNEAQ. This CDR3 is 15 amino acids long. With V trimmed by 5 bases and J by 4 bases, 5 bases remained unmatched. CDR3 residues: CASSPGQGTTGELFF. The CDR3 region has the DNA TGTGCCAGCAGCCCAGGACAGGGGACCACCGGGGAGCTGTTTTTT.

The V gene is TRBV27, the J gene TRBJ2-7; D not resolved. The V end was cut by 10 bases, the J end by 2 bases, with 18 bases between. Germline CDR1 reads MNHEY; CDR2 reads SMNVEV (reference sequence). The CDR3 extends over 14 amino acids. The chain's CDR3 is CATRMRYDAYEQYF. The CDR3 DNA reads TGTGCCACCCGCATGCGGTACGATGCCTACGAGCAGTACTTC.

This clone occurred a few times. The chain links TRBV7-9 to TRBJ1-4, with D maybe TRBD1 (6 bases). Germline lookup yields CDR1 SEHNR and CDR2 FQNEAQ (reference sequence). Trimming pared 5 bases from V and 3 bases from J, leaving 13 bases between. CDR3 length: 15 amino acids. DNA for the CDR3: TGTGCCAGCAGCGCCGGACAGACCTCTAATGAAAAACTGTTTTTT. It is translated as CASSAGQTSNEKLFF.

The rearrangement uses TRBV25-1 and TRBJ2-3, with D maybe TRBD2 (6 bases). The CDR3 length is 17 residues. Per germline, CDR1 MGHDK and CDR2 SYGVNS. Deletions cut 2 bases from V and 6 bases from J, with 21 bases between. The CDR3 bases are TGTGCCAGCAGTGAAGGTGGTGATCCGGGGGTTTCGGATACGCAGTATTTT. Amino acid sequence: CASSEGGDPGVSDTQYF.

The chain employs TRBV9 and TRBJ1-1; 9 bases line up with TRBD1. This CDR3 is 14 amino acids long. Germline V gives CDR1 SGDLS, CDR2 YYNGEE. Trimming took 3 bases from V and 3 from J; bases not matched to a gene: 3. The chain's CDR3 is CASSGRQGDTEAFF. CDR3 DNA: TGTGCCAGCAGCGGACGACAGGGGGACACTGAAGCTTTCTTT.

This sequence joins TRBV6-5 and TRBJ1-2, with 8 positions matching TRBD1. The CDR3 extends over 15 amino acids. Germline CDR1 and CDR2: MNHEY and SVGAGI. V dropped 2 bases and J dropped 4; count of bases not matched to a gene: 6. The CDR3 DNA follows: TGTGCCAGCAGTTACCTTCGGACAGGGAGCTATGGCTACACCTTC. Amino acids: CASSYLRTGSYGYTF.

The chain recombines TRBV5-1 with TRBJ2-1, with 7 bases that match TRBD1. This CDR3 is 15 amino acids long. V dropped 4 bases and J dropped 8; count of bases not matched to a gene: 12. In germline, CDR1 is SGHRS, CDR2 YFSETQ. The CDR3: CASSRNGQEVDEQFF. Here the CDR3 DNA reads TGCGCCAGCAGCCGCAACGGACAGGAGGTTGATGAGCAGTTCTTC.

The chain recombines TRBV10-1 with TRBJ2-5, with D possibly being TRBD1 or TRBD2 (6 bases each). In germline, CDR1 is WNHNN, CDR2 SYGVQD (reference sequence). This CDR3 has 14 amino acids. V lost 4 bases and J 3 bases, leaving 12 bases between the germline ends. The chain's CDR3 is CASSVGGPEETQYF. CDR3 nucleotide sequence: TGCGCCAGCAGTGTTGGGGGGCCAGAAGAGACCCAGTACTTC.

This chain joins TRBV11-2 and TRBJ1-2, with D unresolved. CDR3 length: 13 residues. Germline CDR1 and CDR2: SGHAT and FQNNGV. V was shortened by 1 base and J by 4 bases, with 7 bases between the two germline ends. The CDR3 DNA sequence: TGTGCCAGCAGCTTAGGTCAGTTCTATGGCTACACCTTC. Translation: CASSLGQFYGYTF. The whole variable domain, remainder taken from reference TRBV11-2 and TRBJ1-2, is EAGVAQSPRYKIIEKRQSVAFWCNPISGHATLYWYQQILGQGPKLLIQFQNNGVVDDSQLPKDRFSAERLKGVDSTLKIQPAKLEDSAVYLCASSLGQFYGYTFGSGTRLTVV.

This chain joins TRBV20-1 and TRBJ2-7, with a possible D match to TRBD2 (5 bases). V was pared by 3 bases and J by 6 bases, with 6 bases between. Germline V gives CDR1 DFQATT, CDR2 SNEGSKA (reference sequence). The CDR3 covers 10 residues. The CDR3 nucleotides read TGCAGTGCTAGTGAGGGCGAGCAGTACTTC. It encodes CSASEGEQYF.

This clone was observed a single time. The V gene is TRBV5-1, the J gene TRBJ2-2; a possible D gene is TRBD2 (5 bases). The CDR3 spans 14 residues. Germline loops: CDR1 SGHRS, CDR2 YFSETQ. Trimming removed 4 bases at V and 6 bases at J, with 13 bases between. CDR3 region: CASSTGNRAGELFF. The DNA of the CDR3 is TGCGCCAGCAGCACCGGGAATCGGGCCGGGGAGCTGTTTTTT.

The chain joins TRBV15 to TRBJ1-1, with no clear D. Trimming shortened V by 1 base and J by 1 base, and 4 bases separated the two germline ends. The CDR3 spans 13 residues. Germline loops: CDR1 LNHNV, CDR2 YYDKDF (reference sequence). Here the CDR3 reads CATSRGWNTEAFF. CDR3 DNA sequence: TGTGCCACCAGCAGAGGATGGAACACTGAAGCTTTCTTT.

This clone was detected ten times or more. Other DNA sequences in this sample translate to the same CDR3. This sequence joins TRBV4-2 and TRBJ1-5; D call uncertain. The CDR3 has 14 residues. V lost 0 bases and J lost 3, with 6 bases in between. Germline V lookup: CDR1 LGHNA, CDR2 YNFKEQ. CDR3 DNA sequence: TGTGCCAGCAGCCAAGACACAAACAATCAGCCCCAGCATTTT. This gives the protein CASSQDTNNQPQHF.

J is TRBJ1-2 and V is TRBV7-9, with TRBD1 identical over 7 bases. The length of the CDR3 is 14 residues. Germline assignment: CDR1 SEHNR and CDR2 FQNEAQ (reference sequence). Losses at the gene ends were 0 bases for V and 13 bases for J; bases not matched to a gene: 11. This CDR3 is CASSLADRPSVITF. For the CDR3, the DNA is TGTGCCAGCAGCTTAGCGGACAGGCCGTCTGTTATCACCTTC. Supplemented by reference TRBV7-9 and TRBJ1-2, the full variable domain reads DTGVSQNPRHKITKRGQNVTFRCDPISEHNRLYWYRQTLGQGPEFLTYFQNEAQLEKSRLLSDRFSAERPKGSFSTLEIQRTEQGDSAMYLCASSLADRPSVITFGSGTRLTVV.

The V and J genes are TRBV10-2 and TRBJ1-1, with 8 nucleotides matching TRBD1. This CDR3 is built from 14 residues. Germline V gene sequence: CDR1 WSHSY, CDR2 SAAADI. V lost 7 bases and J lost 8; bases outside the gene matches: 12. CDR3 residues: CASMQLHRGSEAFF. The CDR3 DNA sequence: TGCGCCAGCATGCAGCTTCACAGGGGGAGCGAAGCTTTCTTT.

This clone was seen a few times. The chain combines TRBV28 with TRBJ1-2, with D unclear. The CDR3 spans 12 residues. Germline CDR1 reads MDHEN; CDR2 reads SYDVKM. V was clipped by 7 bases and J by 3 bases, with 9 bases between them. CDR3 loop: CASKSQDYGYTF. In DNA, the CDR3 is TGTGCCAGCAAAAGTCAGGACTATGGCTACACCTTC.

This chain connects TRBV6-6 to TRBJ1-5, with TRBD1 matching over 9 bases. The CDR3 length is 15 residues. After removal of 7 bases from V and 3 bases from J, the junction contained 7 bases not matched to a gene. Looked up from germline, CDR1 is MNHNY and CDR2 is SVGAGI (reference sequence). The CDR3 spells CASTVDRGINQPQHF. The DNA of the CDR3 is TGTGCCAGCACCGTGGACAGGGGCATCAATCAGCCCCAGCATTTT.

V is TRBV11-2 and J is TRBJ1-5; D call uncertain. CDR1 and CDR2 (germline): SGHAT, FQNNGV. The CDR3 has 15 amino acids. V lost 1 base to trimming and J lost 0 bases, with 7 bases between them. The CDR3 sequence is CASSLAGASNQPQHF. The CDR3 nucleotides are TGTGCCAGCAGCTTAGCCGGTGCTAGCAATCAGCCCCAGCATTTT.

This clone was observed a single time. The chain employs TRBV28 and TRBJ2-1; TRBD2 agrees at 8 bases. CDR1 and CDR2 from the germline V gene are MDHEN and SYDVKM. The V and J ends lost 4 bases and 0 bases, in that order; junction bases with no gene match: 11. This CDR3 has 18 residues. The CDR3 here is CASSSAGAGDRSYNEQFF. The DNA of the CDR3 is TGTGCCAGCAGTTCCGCAGGAGCGGGAGACCGCTCCTACAATGAGCAGTTCTTC.

This chain joins TRBV4-1 and TRBJ2-3; TRBD2 matches at 8 bases. CDR1 is MGHRA and CDR2 is YSYEKL in the germline V gene. The CDR3 runs 15 residues. With V trimmed by 4 bases and J by 0 bases, 3 bases remained unmatched. This chain's CDR3 is CASSRGLGSTDTQYF. The CDR3, as DNA: TGCGCCAGCAGCCGGGGACTAGGGAGCACAGATACGCAGTATTTT.

The sample holds one count of this clone. V and J are TRBV7-9 and TRBJ1-2; D is unclear. V lost 5 bases, J lost 7 bases, and 14 bases lay in between. The CDR3 consists of 13 residues. Germline V gives CDR1 SEHNR, CDR2 FQNEAQ (reference sequence). This CDR3 reads CASSSGHSGGYTF. Written as DNA, the CDR3 is TGTGCCAGCAGCAGTGGGCACTCCGGTGGCTACACCTTC.